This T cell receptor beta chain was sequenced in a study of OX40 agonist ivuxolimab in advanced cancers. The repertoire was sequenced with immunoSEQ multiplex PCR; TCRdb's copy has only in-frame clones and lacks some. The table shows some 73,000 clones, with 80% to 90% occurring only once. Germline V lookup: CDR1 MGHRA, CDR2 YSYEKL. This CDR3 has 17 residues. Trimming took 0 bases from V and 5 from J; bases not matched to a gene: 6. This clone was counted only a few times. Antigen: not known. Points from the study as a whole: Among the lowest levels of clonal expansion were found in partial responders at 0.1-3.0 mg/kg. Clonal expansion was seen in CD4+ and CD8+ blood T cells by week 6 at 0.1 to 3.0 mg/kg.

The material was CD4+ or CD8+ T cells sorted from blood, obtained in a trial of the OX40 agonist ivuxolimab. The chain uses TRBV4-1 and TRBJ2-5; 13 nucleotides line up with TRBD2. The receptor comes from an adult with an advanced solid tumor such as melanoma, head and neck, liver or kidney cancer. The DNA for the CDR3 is TGCGCCAGCAGCCAAGACGGACTAGCGGGAGTCAGGGAGACCCAGTACTTC. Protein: CASSQDGLAGVRETQYF.